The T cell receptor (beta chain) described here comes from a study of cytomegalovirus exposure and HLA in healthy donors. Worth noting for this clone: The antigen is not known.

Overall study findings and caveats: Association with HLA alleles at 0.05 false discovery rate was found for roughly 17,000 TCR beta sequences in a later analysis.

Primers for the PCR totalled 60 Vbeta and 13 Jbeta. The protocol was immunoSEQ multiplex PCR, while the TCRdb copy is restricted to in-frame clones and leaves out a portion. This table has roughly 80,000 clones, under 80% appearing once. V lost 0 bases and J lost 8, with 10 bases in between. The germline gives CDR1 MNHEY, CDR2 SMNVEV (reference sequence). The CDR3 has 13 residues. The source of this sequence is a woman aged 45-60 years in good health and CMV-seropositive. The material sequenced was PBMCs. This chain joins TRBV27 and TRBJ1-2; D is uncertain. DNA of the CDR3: TGTGCCAGCAGTTTATCCTCCTTCAGGGGCTACACCTTC. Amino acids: CASSLSSFRGYTF.